This TCR beta chain was sequenced during a study of CD4+ T cells in melanoma. Study observations and caveats: Reportedly, melanoma neoantigen-specific CD4+ T cells showed varied differentiation states. CD8+ T cell, macrophage and B cell function reportedly correlated with neoantigen-specific CD4+ T cells.

Per the germline V gene, CDR1 is LNHDA and CDR2 is SQIVND (reference sequence). The CDR3 consists of 16 residues. The V segment lost 6 bases and the J segment 7 bases; nucleotides outside the gene matches: 9. Some clones are missing from TCRdb's copy, which holds only in-frame ones; the method was immunoSEQ multiplex PCR. The sample records around 100,000 clones, 92% being singletons. As to this clone: Its target is not known.

The source of this sequence is a human donor with melanoma. The material sequenced was peripheral blood. This chain links TRBV19 with TRBJ2-2, with 12 bases aligning to TRBD1. The CDR3: CASRTEGQGAIGELFF. For the CDR3, the DNA is TGTGCCAGTAGGACCGAGGGACAGGGGGCGATCGGGGAGCTGTTTTTT. Full variable domain (remainder filled in from reference TRBV19 and TRBJ2-2): DGGITQSPKYLFRKEGQNVTLSCEQNLNHDAMYWYRQDPGQGLRLIYYSQIVNDFQKGDIAEGYSVSREKKESFPLTVTSAQKNPTAFYLCASRTEGQGAIGELFFGEGSRLTVL.